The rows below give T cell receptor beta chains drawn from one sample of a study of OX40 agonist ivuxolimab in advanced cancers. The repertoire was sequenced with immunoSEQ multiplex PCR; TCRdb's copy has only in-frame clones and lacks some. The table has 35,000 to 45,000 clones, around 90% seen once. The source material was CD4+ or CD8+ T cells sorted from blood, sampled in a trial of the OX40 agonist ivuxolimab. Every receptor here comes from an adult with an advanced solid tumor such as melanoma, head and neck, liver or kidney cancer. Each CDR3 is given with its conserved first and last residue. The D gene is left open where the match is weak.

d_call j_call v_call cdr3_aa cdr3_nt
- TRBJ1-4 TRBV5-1 CASTTGGGMAATNEKLFF TGCGCCAGCACCACCGGGGGGGGAATGGCTGCAACTAATGAAAAACTGTTTTTT
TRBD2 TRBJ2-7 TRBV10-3 CAISSDGRAYEQYF TGTGCCATCAGTTCCGACGGGAGGGCTTACGAGCAGTACTTC
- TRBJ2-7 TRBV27 CASSLGRNPYEQYF TGTGCCAGCAGTTTGGGGCGGAACCCCTACGAGCAGTACTTC
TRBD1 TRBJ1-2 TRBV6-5 CASTLGQGAVYGYTF TGTGCCAGCACTTTGGGACAGGGGGCCGTCTATGGCTACACCTTC
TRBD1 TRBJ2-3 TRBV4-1 CASSQARDRGPTDTQYF TGCGCCAGCAGCCAAGCCCGGGACAGGGGGCCAACAGATACGCAGTATTTT
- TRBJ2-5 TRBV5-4 CASSLEETQYF TGTGCCAGCAGCTTGGAAGAGACCCAGTACTTC
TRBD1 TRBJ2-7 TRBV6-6 CASSYETGPWGQYF TGTGCCAGCAGTTACGAGACAGGGCCTTGGGGGCAGTACTTC
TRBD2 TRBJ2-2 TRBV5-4 CASSREGVLAGVIGELFF TGTGCCAGCAGCCGGGAAGGGGTACTAGCGGGAGTTATCGGGGAGCTGTTTTTT
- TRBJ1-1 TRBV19 CASVQRAMNTEAFF TGTGCCAGCGTTCAACGGGCTATGAACACTGAAGCTTTCTTT
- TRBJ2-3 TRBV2 CASSDPLLTDTQYF TGTGCCAGCAGTGACCCGTTACTCACAGATACGCAGTATTTT
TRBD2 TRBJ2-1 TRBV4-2 CASSQATGTTYNEQFF TGTGCCAGCAGCCAAGCCACCGGGACTACCTACAATGAGCAGTTCTTC
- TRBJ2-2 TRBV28 CASSFGGVVGELFF TGTGCCAGCAGTTTTGGCGGAGTAGTCGGGGAGCTGTTTTTT